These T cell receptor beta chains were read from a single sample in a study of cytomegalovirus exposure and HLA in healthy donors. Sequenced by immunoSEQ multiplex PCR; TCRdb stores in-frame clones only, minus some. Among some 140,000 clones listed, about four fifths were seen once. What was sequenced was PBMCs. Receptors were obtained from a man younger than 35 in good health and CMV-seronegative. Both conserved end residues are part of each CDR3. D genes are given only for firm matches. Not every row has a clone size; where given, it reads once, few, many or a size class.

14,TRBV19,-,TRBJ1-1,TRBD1,TGTGCCAGTAGTGTGAAACAGGGGGGTACTGAAGCTTTCTTT,CASSVKQGGTEAFF
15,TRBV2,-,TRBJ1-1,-,TGTGCCAGCAGTACCCAGGGACAACTGAACACTGAAGCTTTCTTT,CASSTQGQLNTEAFF
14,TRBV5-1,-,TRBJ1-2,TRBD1,TGCGCCAGCAGCACGGGACAGGTTAACTATGGCTACACCTTC,CASSTGQVNYGYTF
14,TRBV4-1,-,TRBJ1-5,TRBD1,TGCGCCAGCAGCCCAGAAGGGGGCCCATTGCCCCAGCATTTT,CASSPEGGPLPQHF
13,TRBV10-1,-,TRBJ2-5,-,TGCGCCAGAAAGTCAGGGGAACAAGAGACCCAGTACTTC,CARKSGEQETQYF
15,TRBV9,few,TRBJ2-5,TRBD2,TGTGCCAGCAGCGTAGCGGGGGGAGGCGGAGAGACCCAGTACTTC,CASSVAGGGGETQYF
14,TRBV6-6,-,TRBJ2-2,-,TGTGCCAGCAGTTCCCATAGGGGTCAGAGGGAGCTGTTTTTT,CASSSHRGQRELFF
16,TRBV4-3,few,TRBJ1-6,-,TGCGCCAGCAGCCCACAGGGTTCATCCTATAATTCACCCCTCCACTTT,CASSPQGSSYNSPLHF
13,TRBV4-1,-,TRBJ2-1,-,TGCGCCAGCAGCGGGGATGAGGGCCGAGAGCAGTTCTTC,CASSGDEGREQFF
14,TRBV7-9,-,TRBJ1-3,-,TGTGCCAGCAGCTTAGTAACTACTGGAAACACCATATATTTT,CASSLVTTGNTIYF
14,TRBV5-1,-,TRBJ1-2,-,TGCGCCAGCAGCCCCCACAGGCCCGTCGGGGGCTACACCTTC,CASSPHRPVGGYTF
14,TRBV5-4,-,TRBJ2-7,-,TGTGCCAGCAGCCCGGACAAAGGCACCTACGAGCAGTACTTC,CASSPDKGTYEQYF
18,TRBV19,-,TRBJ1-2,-,TGTGCCAGTAGTATCCCCACGGGGGGGACCATATCAAACTATGGCTACACCTTC,CASSIPTGGTISNYGYTF